In this sample, the clone carrying this T cell receptor (beta chain) turned up many times. Its antigen is as yet unknown. The people who gave samples were healthy Caucasians from Russia, aged about 6 to 100. This sample was included in a study of blood T cells in healthy people across ages. General study findings and limits: Considered underestimates were the diversity estimates obtained from one million T cells. Diversity of TCR beta correlated strongly with naive T cell percentage.

For the second PCR, which ran for 7 to 11 cycles, a sample-barcoded 5' primer and a J-beta primer mix were used. No fewer than 2.5 million CDR3-containing paired-end reads came from each sample. TCRdb reprocessed the 5' RACE reads with MiXCR, giving one entry per CDR3 protein. The table lists around 750,000 distinct CDR3 sequences, less than 70% of them singletons. This CDR3 is 12 amino acids long. CDR1 SQVTM and CDR2 ANQGSEA come from the germline V gene. Trimming removed 3 bases from V and 3 bases from J, with 7 bases in between. The sequence came from an elderly man in good health. Sequencing input: blood. The chain couples TRBV29-1 to TRBJ2-3; D is uncertain. Here the CDR3 reads CSVDPSTDTQYF. In nucleotides, the CDR3 is TGCAGCGTTGACCCCTCAACAGATACGCAGTATTTT.